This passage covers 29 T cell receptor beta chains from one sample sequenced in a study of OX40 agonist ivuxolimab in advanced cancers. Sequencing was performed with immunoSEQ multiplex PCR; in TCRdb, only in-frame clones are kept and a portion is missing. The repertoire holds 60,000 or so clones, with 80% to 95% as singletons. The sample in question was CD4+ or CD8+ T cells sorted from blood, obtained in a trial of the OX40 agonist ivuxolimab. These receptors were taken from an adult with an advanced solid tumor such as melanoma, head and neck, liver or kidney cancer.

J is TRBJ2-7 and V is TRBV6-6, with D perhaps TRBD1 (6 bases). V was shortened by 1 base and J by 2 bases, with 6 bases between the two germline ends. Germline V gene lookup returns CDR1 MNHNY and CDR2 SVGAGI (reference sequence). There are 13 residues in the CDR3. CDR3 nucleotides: TGTGCCAGCAGTTACTGGGACACCTACGAGCAGTACTTC. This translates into CASSYWDTYEQYF.

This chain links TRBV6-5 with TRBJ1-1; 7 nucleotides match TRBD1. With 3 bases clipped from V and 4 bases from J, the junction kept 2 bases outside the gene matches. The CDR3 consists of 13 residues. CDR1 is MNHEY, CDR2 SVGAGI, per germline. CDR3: CASSYRQGTEAFF. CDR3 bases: TGTGCCAGCAGTTATCGACAGGGCACTGAAGCTTTCTTT.

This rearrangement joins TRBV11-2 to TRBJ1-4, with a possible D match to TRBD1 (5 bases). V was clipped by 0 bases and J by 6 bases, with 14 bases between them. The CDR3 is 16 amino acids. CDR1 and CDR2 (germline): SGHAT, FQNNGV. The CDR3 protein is CASSLESRREDEKLFF. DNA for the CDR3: TGTGCCAGCAGCTTAGAATCCCGCAGGGAGGATGAAAAACTGTTTTTT.

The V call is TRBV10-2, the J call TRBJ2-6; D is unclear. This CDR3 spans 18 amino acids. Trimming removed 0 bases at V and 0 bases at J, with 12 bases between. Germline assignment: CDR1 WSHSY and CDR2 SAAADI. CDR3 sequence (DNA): TGCGCCAGCAGTGAGTCGGCTCACACACCCTCTGGGGCCAACGTCCTGACTTTC. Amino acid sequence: CASSESAHTPSGANVLTF.

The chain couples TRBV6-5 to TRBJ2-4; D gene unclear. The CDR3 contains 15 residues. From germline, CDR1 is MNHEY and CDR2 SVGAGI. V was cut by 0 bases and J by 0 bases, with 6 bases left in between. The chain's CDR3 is CASSYSLTAKNIQYF. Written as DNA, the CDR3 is TGTGCCAGCAGTTACTCGTTAACAGCCAAAAACATTCAGTACTTC.

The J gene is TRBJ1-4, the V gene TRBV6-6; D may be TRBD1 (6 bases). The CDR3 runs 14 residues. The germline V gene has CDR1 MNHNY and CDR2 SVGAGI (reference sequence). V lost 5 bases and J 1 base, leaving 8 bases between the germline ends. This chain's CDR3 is CASSETGTNEKLFF. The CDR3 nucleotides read TGTGCCAGCAGTGAGACAGGAACTAATGAAAAACTGTTTTTT.

This CDR3 reads CASSFIEGAGPNTF. The DNA for the CDR3 is TGTGCCAGCAGTTTTATCGAGGGCGCGGGCCCCAACACCTTC. The chain has TRBV28 and TRBJ1-2, with unresolved D. The CDR3 spans 14 residues. Per germline, CDR1 MDHEN and CDR2 SYDVKM. The ends were cut back, 3 bases at V and 12 bases at J, with 20 bases in the middle.

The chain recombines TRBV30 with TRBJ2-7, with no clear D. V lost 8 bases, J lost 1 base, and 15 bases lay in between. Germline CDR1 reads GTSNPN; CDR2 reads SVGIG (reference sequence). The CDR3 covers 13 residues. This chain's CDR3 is CAGSWSPSYEQYF. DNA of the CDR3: TGTGCCGGGTCCTGGTCACCTTCCTACGAGCAGTACTTC.

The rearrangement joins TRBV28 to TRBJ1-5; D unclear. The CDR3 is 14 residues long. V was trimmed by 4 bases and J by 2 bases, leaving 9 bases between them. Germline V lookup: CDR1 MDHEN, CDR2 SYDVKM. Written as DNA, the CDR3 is TGTGCCAGCAGTTCCCCTGCTGGCAATCAGCCCCAGCATTTT. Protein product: CASSSPAGNQPQHF.

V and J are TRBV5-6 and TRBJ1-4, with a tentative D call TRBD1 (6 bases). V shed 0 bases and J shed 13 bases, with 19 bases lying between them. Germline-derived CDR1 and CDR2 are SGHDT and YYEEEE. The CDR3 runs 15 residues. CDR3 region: CASSLAVEGVGILFF. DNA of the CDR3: TGTGCCAGCAGCTTGGCCGTGGAGGGGGTTGGGATACTGTTTTTT.

CDR3: CASSPSRGRGYEQYF. CDR3 bases: TGCGCCAGCAGCCCGAGCCGCGGGAGGGGCTACGAGCAGTACTTC. V and J are TRBV4-3 and TRBJ2-7; 9 bases match TRBD2. The CDR3 contains 15 residues. V dropped 4 bases and J dropped 3; count of bases not matched to a gene: 7. Germline V gives CDR1 LGHNA, CDR2 YSLEER.

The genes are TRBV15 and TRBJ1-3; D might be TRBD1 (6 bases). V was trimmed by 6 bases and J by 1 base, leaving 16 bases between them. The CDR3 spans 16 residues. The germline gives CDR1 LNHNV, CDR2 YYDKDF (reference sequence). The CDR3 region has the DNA TGTGCCACCAGGGAGGTCAGGGGAATATCTGGAAACACCATATATTTT. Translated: CATREVRGISGNTIYF. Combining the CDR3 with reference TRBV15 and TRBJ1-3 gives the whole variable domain DAMVIQNPRYQVTQFGKPVTLSCSQTLNHNVMYWYQQKSSQAPKLLFHYYDKDFNNEADTPDNFQSRRPNTSFCFLDIRSPGLGDTAMYLCATREVRGISGNTIYFGEGSWLTVV.

This CDR3 is CASSFPAGTSDPSYEQYF. The CDR3 region has the DNA TGTGCCAGCAGTTTCCCCGCCGGGACTAGCGATCCCTCCTACGAGCAGTACTTC. This chain joins TRBV28 and TRBJ2-7, with 10 nucleotides matching TRBD2. The V gene end was trimmed by 3 bases and the J gene end by 0 bases; junction bases not matched to a gene: 11. CDR1 is MDHEN and CDR2 is SYDVKM in the germline V gene. This CDR3 comprises 18 residues.

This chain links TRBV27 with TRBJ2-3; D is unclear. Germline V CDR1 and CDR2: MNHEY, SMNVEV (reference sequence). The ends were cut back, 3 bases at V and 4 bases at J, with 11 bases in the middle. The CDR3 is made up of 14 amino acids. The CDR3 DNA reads TGTGCCAGCAGTTTGTCCGTCCCCTCAGATACGCAGTATTTT. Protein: CASSLSVPSDTQYF.

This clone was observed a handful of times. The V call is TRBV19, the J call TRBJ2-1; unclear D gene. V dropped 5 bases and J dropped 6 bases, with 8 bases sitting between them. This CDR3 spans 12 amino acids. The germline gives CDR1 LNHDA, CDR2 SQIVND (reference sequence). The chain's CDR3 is CASSGGFNEQFF. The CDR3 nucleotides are TGTGCCAGTAGTGGTGGTTTCAATGAGCAGTTCTTC.

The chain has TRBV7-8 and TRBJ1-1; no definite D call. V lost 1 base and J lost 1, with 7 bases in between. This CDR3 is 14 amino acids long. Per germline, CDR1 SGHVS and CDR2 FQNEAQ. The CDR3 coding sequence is TGTGCCAGCAGCTTAGAGCCGGGGAACACTGAAGCTTTCTTT. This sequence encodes CASSLEPGNTEAFF. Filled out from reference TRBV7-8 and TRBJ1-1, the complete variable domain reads GAGVSQSPRYKVAKRGQDVALRCDPISGHVSLFWYQQALGQGPEFLTYFQNEAQLDKSGLPSDRFFAERPEGSVSTLKIQRTQQEDSAVYLCASSLEPGNTEAFFGQGTRLTVV.

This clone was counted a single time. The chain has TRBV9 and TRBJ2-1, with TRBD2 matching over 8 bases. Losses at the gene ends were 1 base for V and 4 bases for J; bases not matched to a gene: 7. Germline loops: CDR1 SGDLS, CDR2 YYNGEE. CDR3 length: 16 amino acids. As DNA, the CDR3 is TGTGCCAGCAGCGTATACGGGAGGGCCGGATACAATGAGCAGTTCTTC. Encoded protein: CASSVYGRAGYNEQFF.

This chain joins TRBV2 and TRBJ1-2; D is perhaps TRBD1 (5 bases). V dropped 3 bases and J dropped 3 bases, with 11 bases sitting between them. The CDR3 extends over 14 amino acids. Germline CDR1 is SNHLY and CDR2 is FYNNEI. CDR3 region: CASSEVRVDYGYTF. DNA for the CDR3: TGTGCCAGCAGTGAGGTCAGGGTGGACTATGGCTACACCTTC.

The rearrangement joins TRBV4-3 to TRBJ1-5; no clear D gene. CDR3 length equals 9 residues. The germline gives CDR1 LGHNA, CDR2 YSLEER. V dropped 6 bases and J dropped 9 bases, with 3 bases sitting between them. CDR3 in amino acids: CASRGPQHF. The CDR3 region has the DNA TGCGCCAGCAGAGGGCCCCAGCATTTT.

The DNA of the CDR3 is TGTGCCAGCAGTTTAGGGACACCCGCTTTGGGGACCCAGTACTTC. Protein product: CASSLGTPALGTQYF. V gene TRBV28 combines with J gene TRBJ2-5; TRBD1 is a possible D gene (6 bases). This CDR3 spans 15 amino acids. Looked up from germline, CDR1 is MDHEN and CDR2 is SYDVKM. Trimming pared 2 bases from V and 7 bases from J, leaving 17 bases between.

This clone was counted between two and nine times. The CDR3 DNA sequence: TGTGCCTGGAGTGCCTCCAGGAACACTGAAGCTTTCTTT. This encodes CAWSASRNTEAFF. This chain uses TRBV30 with TRBJ1-1; no reliable D call. CDR1 GTSNPN and CDR2 SVGIG come from the germline V gene (reference sequence). V was trimmed by 1 base and J by 1 base, leaving 7 bases between them. This CDR3 region has 13 residues.

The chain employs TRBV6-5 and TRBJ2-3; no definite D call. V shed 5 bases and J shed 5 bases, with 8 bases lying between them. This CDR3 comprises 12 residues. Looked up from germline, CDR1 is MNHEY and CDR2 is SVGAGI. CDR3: CASSTWGDTQYF. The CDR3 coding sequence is TGTGCCAGCAGTACCTGGGGAGATACGCAGTATTTT.

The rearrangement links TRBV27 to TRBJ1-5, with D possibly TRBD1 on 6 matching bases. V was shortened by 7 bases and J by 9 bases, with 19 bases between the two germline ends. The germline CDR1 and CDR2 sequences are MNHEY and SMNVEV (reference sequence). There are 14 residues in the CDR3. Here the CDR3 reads CASMVLGTTGPQHF. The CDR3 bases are TGTGCCAGCATGGTATTGGGGACGACAGGGCCCCAGCATTTT.

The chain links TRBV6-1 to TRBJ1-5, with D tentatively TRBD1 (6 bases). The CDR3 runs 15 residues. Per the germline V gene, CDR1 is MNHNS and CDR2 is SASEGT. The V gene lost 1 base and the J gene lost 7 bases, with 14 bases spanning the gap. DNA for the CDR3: TGTGCCAGCAGTGAAGTAGGGGGGCTCGGGCAGCCCCAGCATTTT. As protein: CASSEVGGLGQPQHF.

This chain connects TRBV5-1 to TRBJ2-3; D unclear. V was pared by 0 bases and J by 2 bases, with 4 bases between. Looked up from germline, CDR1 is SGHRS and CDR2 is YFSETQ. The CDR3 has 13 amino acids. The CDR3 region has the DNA TGCGCCAGCAGCTTGGCCTTCACAGATACGCAGTATTTT. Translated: CASSLAFTDTQYF.

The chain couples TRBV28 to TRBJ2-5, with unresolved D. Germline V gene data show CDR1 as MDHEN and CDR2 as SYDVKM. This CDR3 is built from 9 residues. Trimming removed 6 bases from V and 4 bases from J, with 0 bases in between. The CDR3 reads CASRETQYF. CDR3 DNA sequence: TGTGCCAGCAGAGAGACCCAGTACTTC.

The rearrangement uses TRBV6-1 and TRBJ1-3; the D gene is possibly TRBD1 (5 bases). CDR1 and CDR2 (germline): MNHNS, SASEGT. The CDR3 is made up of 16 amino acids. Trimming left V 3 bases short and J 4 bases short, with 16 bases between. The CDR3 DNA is TGTGCCAGCAGTGACGGAGGGGTATGGAGGGGAAACACCATATATTTT. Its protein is CASSDGGVWRGNTIYF.

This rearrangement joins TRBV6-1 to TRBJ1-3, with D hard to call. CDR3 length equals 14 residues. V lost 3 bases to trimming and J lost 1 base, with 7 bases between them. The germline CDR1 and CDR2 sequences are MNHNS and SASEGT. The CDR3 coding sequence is TGTGCCAGCAGTGAGGGGTCGTCTGGAAACACCATATATTTT. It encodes CASSEGSSGNTIYF.

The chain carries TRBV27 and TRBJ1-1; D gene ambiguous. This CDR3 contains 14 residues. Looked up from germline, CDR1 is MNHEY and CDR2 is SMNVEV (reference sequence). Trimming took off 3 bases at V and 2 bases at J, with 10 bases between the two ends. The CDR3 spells CASSFVGANTEAFF. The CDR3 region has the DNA TGTGCCAGCAGTTTTGTGGGTGCAAACACTGAAGCTTTCTTT.